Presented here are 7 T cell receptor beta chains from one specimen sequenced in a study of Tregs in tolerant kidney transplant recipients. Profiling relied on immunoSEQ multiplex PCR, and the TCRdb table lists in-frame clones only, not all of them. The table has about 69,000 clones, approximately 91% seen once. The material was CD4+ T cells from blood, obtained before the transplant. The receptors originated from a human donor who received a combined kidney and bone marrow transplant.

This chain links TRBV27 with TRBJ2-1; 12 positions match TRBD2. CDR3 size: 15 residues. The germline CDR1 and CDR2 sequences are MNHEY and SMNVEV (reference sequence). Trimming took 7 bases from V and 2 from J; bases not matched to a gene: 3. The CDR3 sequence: CASTGTSGPYNEQFF. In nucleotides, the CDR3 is TGTGCCAGCACCGGGACTAGCGGGCCCTACAATGAGCAGTTCTTC.

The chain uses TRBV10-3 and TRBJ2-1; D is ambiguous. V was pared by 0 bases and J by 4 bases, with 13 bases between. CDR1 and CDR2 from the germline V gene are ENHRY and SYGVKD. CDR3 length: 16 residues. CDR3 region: CAISESGQRQYNEQFF. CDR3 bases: TGTGCCATCAGTGAGTCTGGGCAGAGACAATACAATGAGCAGTTCTTC.

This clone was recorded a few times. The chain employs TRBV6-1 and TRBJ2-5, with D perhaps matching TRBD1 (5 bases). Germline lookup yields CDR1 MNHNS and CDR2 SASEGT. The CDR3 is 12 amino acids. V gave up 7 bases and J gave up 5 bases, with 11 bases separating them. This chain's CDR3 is CASNQGRETQYF. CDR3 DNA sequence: TGTGCCAGCAACCAGGGTAGGGAGACCCAGTACTTC.

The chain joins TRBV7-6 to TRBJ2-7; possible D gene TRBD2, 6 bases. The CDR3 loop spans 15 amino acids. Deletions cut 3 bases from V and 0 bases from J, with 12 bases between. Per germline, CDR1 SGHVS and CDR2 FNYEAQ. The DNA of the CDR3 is TGTGCCAGCAGCTTCGGGAGCGGCAGCTCCTACGAGCAGTACTTC. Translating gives CASSFGSGSSYEQYF. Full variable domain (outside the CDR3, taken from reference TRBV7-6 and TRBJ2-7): GAGVSQSPRYKVTKRGQDVALRCDPISGHVSLYWYRQALGQGPEFLTYFNYEAQQDKSGLPNDRFSAERPEGSISTLTIQRTEQRDSAMYRCASSFGSGSSYEQYFGPGTRLTVT.

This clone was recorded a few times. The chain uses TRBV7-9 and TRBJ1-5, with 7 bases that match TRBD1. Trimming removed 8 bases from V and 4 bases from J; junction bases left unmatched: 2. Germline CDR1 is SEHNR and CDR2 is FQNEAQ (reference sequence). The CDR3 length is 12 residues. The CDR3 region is CASGDSNQPQHF. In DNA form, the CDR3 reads TGTGCCAGCGGGGACAGTAATCAGCCCCAGCATTTT.

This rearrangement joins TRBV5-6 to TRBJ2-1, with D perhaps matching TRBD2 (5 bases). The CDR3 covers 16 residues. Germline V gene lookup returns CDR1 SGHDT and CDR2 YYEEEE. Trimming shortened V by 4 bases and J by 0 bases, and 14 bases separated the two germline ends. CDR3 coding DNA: TGTGCCAGCAGCCTAGAGGGCCACAGCTCCTACAATGAGCAGTTCTTC. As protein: CASSLEGHSSYNEQFF.

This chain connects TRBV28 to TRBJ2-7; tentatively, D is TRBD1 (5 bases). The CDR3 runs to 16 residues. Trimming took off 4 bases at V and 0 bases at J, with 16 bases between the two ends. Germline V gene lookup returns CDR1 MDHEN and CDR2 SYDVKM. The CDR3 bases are TGTGCCAGCAGTTCGCTCGCACAGGTGACCTCCTACGAGCAGTACTTC. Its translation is CASSSLAQVTSYEQYF.